The 14 T cell receptor beta chains in this list originate from one sample, sequenced in a study of blood T cell repertoires in COVID-19. Assay used: immunoSEQ multiplex PCR; TCRdb lists only in-frame clones, some missing. Of about 88,000 clones in the sample, 70% to 90% were seen once. The material sequenced was peripheral blood. Receptor source: an elderly woman with acute or convalescent COVID-19.

The CDR3 spells CASSSGLAGTGELFF. The DNA for the CDR3 is TGTGCCAGCAGCTCCGGACTAGCGGGCACCGGGGAGCTGTTTTTT. The chain uses TRBV5-4 and TRBJ2-2; 11 bases align to TRBD2. This CDR3 comprises 15 residues. V gave up 3 bases and J gave up 4 bases; unmatched junction bases: 2. The germline V gene has CDR1 SGHNT and CDR2 YYREEE (reference sequence).

The chain combines TRBV28 with TRBJ1-5, with D hard to call. Germline V CDR1 and CDR2: MDHEN, SYDVKM. Trimming pared 7 bases from V and 7 bases from J, leaving 17 bases between. The CDR3 runs to 14 residues. The CDR3 loop is CASTSPGNVQPQHF. CDR3 nucleotides: TGTGCCAGCACCTCCCCAGGTAATGTGCAGCCCCAGCATTTT.

As to this clone: At one end, the junction sequence differs from germline, possibly due to a read error. The V and J genes are TRBV7-7 and TRBJ2-3; D not certain. This CDR3 is 13 amino acids long. The germline V gene has CDR1 SSHAT and CDR2 FNYEAQ (reference sequence). CDR3 sequence (DNA): TGTGCTAGCAGTTTGGAGTATTCAGATACGCAGTATTTT. Its translation: CASSLEYSDTQYF.

The chain employs TRBV6-5 and TRBJ1-2; D is possibly TRBD1 (5 bases). CDR3 size: 15 residues. Trimming removed 4 bases from V and 8 bases from J, with 20 bases in between. Germline CDR1 reads MNHEY; CDR2 reads SVGAGI. In DNA, the CDR3 is TGTGCCAGCAGTTGGGTAGCCGGGGGAGCGGGCGGCTACACCTTC. Protein: CASSWVAGGAGGYTF.

The chain is built from TRBV6-5 and TRBJ2-5, with TRBD1 matching over 9 bases. The CDR3 spans 14 residues. With 5 bases clipped from V and 5 bases from J, the junction kept 6 bases outside the gene matches. Germline V gene sequence: CDR1 MNHEY, CDR2 SVGAGI. The CDR3 loop is CASSRPTGGETQYF. In DNA form, the CDR3 reads TGTGCCAGCAGTCGACCGACAGGGGGTGAGACCCAGTACTTC.

The rearrangement links TRBV12-5 to TRBJ1-3, with 8 bases fitting TRBD1. With 6 bases clipped from V and 4 bases from J, the junction kept 11 bases outside the gene matches. Looked up from germline, CDR1 is LGHNT and CDR2 is FRNRAP. The CDR3 contains 16 residues. The CDR3 coding sequence is TGTGCTAGTGGCCAAGTAGACAGGGGATCCGGAAACACCATATATTTT. Translating gives CASGQVDRGSGNTIYF.

This clone has only one observation. The chain joins TRBV9 to TRBJ1-1; maybe TRBD1 (5 bases). In germline, CDR1 is SGDLS, CDR2 YYNGEE. Trimming took off 0 bases at V and 8 bases at J, with 11 bases between the two ends. The CDR3 consists of 13 residues. CDR3 region: CASSVVGGSEAFF. In DNA form, the CDR3 reads TGTGCCAGCAGCGTAGTGGGGGGGTCAGAAGCTTTCTTT.

V gene TRBV19 combines with J gene TRBJ1-3; a weak D match, TRBD1 (5 bases). Trimming took 5 bases from V and 4 from J, leaving 9 bases between them. The CDR3 runs 13 residues. Germline values: CDR1 LNHDA, CDR2 SQIVND (reference sequence). In nucleotides, the CDR3 is TGTGCCAGTAGTCAACAGGTGGGAAACACCATATATTTT. Translated, it gives CASSQQVGNTIYF.

The chain employs TRBV19 and TRBJ2-1; 9 nucleotides agree with TRBD1. From germline, CDR1 is LNHDA and CDR2 SQIVND (reference sequence). The CDR3 totals 14 residues. Trimming took 0 bases from V and 7 from J; bases not matched to a gene: 1. CDR3 nucleotides: TGTGCCAGTAGTATAGAGACAGGGGGGAATGAGCAGTTCTTC. Encoded protein: CASSIETGGNEQFF.

The chain joins TRBV23-1 to TRBJ1-2; 8 bases align to TRBD1. TRBV23-1 is assigned to the ORF class and has an uncertain function. The V gene end was trimmed by 3 bases and the J gene end by 8 bases; junction bases not matched to a gene: 5. This CDR3 is built from 13 residues. CDR3 residues: CASSQPGQGGYTF. CDR3 in DNA: TGCGCCAGCAGTCAGCCCGGACAGGGAGGCTACACCTTC.

This chain uses TRBV5-1 with TRBJ2-1; the D gene is possibly TRBD1 (6 bases). Germline V gene sequence: CDR1 SGHRS, CDR2 YFSETQ. The CDR3 loop spans 14 amino acids. The ends were cut back, 9 bases at V and 0 bases at J, with 13 bases in the middle. CDR3 nucleotide sequence: TGCGCCACCAGAGGGGGTAGCTCCTACAATGAGCAGTTCTTC. Protein product: CATRGGSSYNEQFF. The complete variable domain, with remaining parts taken from reference TRBV5-1 and TRBJ2-1, reads KAGVTQTPRYLIKTRGQQVTLSCSPISGHRSVSWYQQTPGQGLQFLFEYFSETQRNKGNFPGRFSGRQFSNSRSEMNVSTLELGDSALYLCATRGGSSYNEQFFGPGTRLTVL.

This clone has a single count. At one of its ends the junction is not consistent with the germline gene, which may arise from a read error. The chain couples TRBV7-7 to TRBJ2-7, with 10 positions matching TRBD1. The germline gives CDR1 SSHAT, CDR2 FNYEAQ (reference sequence). This CDR3 comprises 15 residues. CDR3 protein: CASSSGQGHTYEQYF. The CDR3 nucleotides read TGTGCTAGCAGCTCGGGACAGGGGCATACCTACGAGCAGTACTTC.

The chain carries TRBV19 and TRBJ1-1; weak D call: TRBD1 (5 bases). Germline V gives CDR1 LNHDA, CDR2 SQIVND (reference sequence). The CDR3 has 15 amino acids. V gave up 6 bases and J gave up 2 bases, with 16 bases separating them. CDR3 coding DNA: TGTGCCAGTAGAGTATTTGGGGGGTCAAACACTGAAGCTTTCTTT. Its protein product is CASRVFGGSNTEAFF.

The V and J genes are TRBV2 and TRBJ2-7; tentative D call: TRBD1 (5 bases). CDR1 SNHLY and CDR2 FYNNEI come from the germline V gene. The CDR3 has 12 residues. V lost 6 bases, J lost 2 bases, and 8 bases lay in between. In DNA, the CDR3 is TGTGCCAGCAGCGAGACAGCCTACGAGCAGTACTTC. Its translation: CASSETAYEQYF. Full variable domain (outside the CDR3, taken from reference TRBV2 and TRBJ2-7): EPEVTQTPSHQVTQMGQEVILRCVPISNHLYFYWYRQILGQKVEFLVSFYNNEISEKSEIFDDQFSVERPDGSNFTLKIRSTKLEDSAMYFCASSETAYEQYFGPGTRLTVT.